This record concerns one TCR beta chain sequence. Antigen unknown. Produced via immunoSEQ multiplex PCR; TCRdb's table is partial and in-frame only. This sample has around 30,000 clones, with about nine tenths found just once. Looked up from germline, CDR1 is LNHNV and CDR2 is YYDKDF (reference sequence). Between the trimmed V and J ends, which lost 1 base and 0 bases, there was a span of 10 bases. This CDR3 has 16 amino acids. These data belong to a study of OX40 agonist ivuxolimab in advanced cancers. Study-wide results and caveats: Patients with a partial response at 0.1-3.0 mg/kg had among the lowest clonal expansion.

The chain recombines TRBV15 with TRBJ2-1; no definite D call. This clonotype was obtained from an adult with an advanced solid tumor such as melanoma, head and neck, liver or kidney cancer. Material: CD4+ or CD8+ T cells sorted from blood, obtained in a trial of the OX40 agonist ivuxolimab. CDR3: CATSRGLGYSYNEQFF. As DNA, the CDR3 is TGTGCCACCAGCAGAGGGCTAGGCTACTCCTACAATGAGCAGTTCTTC.